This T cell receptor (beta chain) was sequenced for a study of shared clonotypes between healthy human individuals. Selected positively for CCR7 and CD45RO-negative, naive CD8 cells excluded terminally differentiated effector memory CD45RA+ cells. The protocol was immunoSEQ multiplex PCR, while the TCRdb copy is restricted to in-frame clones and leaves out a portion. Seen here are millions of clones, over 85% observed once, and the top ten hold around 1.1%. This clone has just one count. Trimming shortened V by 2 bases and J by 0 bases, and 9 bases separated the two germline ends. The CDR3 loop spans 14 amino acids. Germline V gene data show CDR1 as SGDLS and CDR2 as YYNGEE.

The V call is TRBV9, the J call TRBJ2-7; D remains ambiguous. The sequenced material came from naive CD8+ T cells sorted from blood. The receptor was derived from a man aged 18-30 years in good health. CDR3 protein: CASSVHESSYEQYF. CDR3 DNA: TGTGCCAGCAGCGTTCATGAGAGCTCCTACGAGCAGTACTTC.